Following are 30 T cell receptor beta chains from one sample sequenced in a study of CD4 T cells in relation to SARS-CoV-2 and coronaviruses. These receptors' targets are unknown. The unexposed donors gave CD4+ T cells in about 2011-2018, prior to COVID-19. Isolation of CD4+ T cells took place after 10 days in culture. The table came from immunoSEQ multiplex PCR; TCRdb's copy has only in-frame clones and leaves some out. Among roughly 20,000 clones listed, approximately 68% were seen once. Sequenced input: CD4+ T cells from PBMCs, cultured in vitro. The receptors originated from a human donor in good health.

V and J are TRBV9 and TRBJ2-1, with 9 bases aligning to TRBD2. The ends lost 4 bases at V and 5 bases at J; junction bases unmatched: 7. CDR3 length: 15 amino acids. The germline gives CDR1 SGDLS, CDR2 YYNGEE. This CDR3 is CASSPMGLAHNEQFF. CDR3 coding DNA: TGTGCCAGCAGCCCAATGGGACTAGCCCACAATGAGCAGTTCTTC. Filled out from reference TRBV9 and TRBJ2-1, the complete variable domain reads DSGVTQTPKHLITATGQRVTLRCSPRSGDLSVYWYQQSLDQGLQFLIQYYNGEERAKGNILERFSAQQFPDLHSELNLSSLELGDSALYFCASSPMGLAHNEQFFGPGTRLTVL.

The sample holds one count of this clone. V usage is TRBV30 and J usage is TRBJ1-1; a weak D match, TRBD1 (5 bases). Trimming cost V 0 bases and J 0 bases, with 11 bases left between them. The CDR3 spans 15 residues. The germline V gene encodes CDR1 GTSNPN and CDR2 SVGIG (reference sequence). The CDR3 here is CAWSVRGGVNTEAFF. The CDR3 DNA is TGTGCCTGGAGTGTAAGGGGAGGGGTGAACACTGAAGCTTTCTTT.

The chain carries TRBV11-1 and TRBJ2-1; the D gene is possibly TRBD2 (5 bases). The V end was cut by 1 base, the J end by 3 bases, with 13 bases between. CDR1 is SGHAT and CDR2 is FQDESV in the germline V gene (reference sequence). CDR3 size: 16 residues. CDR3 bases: TGTGCCAGCAGCTTAGGTTCGCGGGTGAACTACAATGAGCAGTTCTTC. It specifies CASSLGSRVNYNEQFF.

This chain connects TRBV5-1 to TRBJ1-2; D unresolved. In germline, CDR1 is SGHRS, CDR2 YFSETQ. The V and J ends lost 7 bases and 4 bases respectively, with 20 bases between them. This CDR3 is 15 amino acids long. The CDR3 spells CASLRHVGSVYGYTF. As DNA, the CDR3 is TGCGCCAGCTTAAGGCATGTGGGCAGTGTCTATGGCTACACCTTC.

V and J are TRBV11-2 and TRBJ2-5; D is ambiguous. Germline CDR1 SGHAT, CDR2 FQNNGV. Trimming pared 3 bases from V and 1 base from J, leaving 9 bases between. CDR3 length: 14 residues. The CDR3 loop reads CASSFGDIQETQYF. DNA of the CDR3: TGTGCCAGCAGCTTTGGAGACATCCAAGAGACCCAGTACTTC.

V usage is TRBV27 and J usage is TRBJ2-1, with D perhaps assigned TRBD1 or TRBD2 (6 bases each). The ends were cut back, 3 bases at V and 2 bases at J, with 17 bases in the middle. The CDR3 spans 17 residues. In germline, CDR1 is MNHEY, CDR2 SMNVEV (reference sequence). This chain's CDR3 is CASSFGWRGGTYNEQFF. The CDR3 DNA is TGTGCCAGCAGTTTCGGTTGGCGAGGGGGGACCTACAATGAGCAGTTCTTC.

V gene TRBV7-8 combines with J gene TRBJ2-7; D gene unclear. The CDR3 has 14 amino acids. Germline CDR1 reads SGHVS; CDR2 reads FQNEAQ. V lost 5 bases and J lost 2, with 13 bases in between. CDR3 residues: CASSLVMAPYEQYF. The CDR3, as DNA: TGTGCCAGCAGCCTAGTGATGGCGCCCTACGAGCAGTACTTC.

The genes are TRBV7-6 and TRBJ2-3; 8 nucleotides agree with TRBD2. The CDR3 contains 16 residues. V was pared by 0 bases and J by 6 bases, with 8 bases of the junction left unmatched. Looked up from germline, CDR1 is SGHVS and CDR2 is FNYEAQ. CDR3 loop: CASSLAQRGLGDTQYF. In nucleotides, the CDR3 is TGTGCCAGCAGCTTAGCGCAGCGGGGGCTGGGGGATACGCAGTATTTT.

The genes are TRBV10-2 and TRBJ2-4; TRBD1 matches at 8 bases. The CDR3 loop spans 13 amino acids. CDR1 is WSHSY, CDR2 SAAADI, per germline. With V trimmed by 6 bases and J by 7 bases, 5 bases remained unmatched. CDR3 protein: CASRPGQGNIQYF. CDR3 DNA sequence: TGCGCCAGCAGGCCTGGACAGGGTAACATTCAGTACTTC.

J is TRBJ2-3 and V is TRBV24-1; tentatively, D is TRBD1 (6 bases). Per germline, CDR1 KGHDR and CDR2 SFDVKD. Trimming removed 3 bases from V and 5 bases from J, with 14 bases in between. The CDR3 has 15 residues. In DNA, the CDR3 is TGTGCCACCAGTGATGTCCCAGGGGCCGGAGATACGCAGTATTTT. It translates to CATSDVPGAGDTQYF.

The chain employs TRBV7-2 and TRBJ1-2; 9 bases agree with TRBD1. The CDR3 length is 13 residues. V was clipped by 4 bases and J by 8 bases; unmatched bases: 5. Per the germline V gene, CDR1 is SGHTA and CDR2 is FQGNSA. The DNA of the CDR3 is TGTGCCAGCAGCTCACAGGGGGCGCAGGGCTACACCTTC. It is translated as CASSSQGAQGYTF.

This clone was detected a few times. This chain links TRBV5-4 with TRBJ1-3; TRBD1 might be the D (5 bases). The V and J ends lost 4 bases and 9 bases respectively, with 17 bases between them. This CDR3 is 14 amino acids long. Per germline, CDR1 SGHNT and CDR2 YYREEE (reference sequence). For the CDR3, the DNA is TGTGCCAGCAGCCCCGGCAGGGCCAGTGGCACCATATATTTT. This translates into CASSPGRASGTIYF.

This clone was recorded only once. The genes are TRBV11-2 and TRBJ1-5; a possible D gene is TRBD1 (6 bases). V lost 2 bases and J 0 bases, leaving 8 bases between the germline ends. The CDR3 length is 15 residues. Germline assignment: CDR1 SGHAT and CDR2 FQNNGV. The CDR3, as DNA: TGTGCCAGCAGCTTACAGGGGAATAGCAATCAGCCCCAGCATTTT. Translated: CASSLQGNSNQPQHF.

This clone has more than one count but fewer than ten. The CDR3 DNA reads TGTGCCAGCAGTTACGGGGATCGCTACACCTTC. This encodes CASSYGDRYTF. The rearrangement uses TRBV6-2 or TRBV6-3 and TRBJ1-2; D unresolved. V dropped 2 bases and J dropped 9 bases, with 7 bases sitting between them. Germline V lookup: CDR1 MNHEY, CDR2 SVGEGT. The CDR3 consists of 11 residues.

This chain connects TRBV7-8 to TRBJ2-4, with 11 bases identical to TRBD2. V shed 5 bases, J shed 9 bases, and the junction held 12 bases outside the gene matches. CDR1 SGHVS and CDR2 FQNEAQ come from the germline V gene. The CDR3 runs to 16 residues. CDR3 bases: TGTGCCAGCAGCCCTTCACTAGCGGGGGATTCAAGCATTCAGTACTTC. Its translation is CASSPSLAGDSSIQYF.

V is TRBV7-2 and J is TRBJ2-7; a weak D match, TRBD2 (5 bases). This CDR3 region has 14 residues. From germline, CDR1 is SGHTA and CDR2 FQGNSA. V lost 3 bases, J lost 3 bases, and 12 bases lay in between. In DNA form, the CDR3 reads TGTGCCAGCAGCTTGGGCGGGCCCTACTACGAGCAGTACTTC. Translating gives CASSLGGPYYEQYF.

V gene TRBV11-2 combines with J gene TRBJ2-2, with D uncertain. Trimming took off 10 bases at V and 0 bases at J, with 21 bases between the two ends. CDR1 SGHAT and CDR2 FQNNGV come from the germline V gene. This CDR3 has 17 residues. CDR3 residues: CAMVEPGSSANTGELFF. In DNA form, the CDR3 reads TGTGCCATGGTTGAACCCGGATCATCCGCGAACACCGGGGAGCTGTTTTTT. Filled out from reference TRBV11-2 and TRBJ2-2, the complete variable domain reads EAGVAQSPRYKIIEKRQSVAFWCNPISGHATLYWYQQILGQGPKLLIQFQNNGVVDDSQLPKDRFSAERLKGVDSTLKIQPAKLEDSAVYLCAMVEPGSSANTGELFFGEGSRLTVL.

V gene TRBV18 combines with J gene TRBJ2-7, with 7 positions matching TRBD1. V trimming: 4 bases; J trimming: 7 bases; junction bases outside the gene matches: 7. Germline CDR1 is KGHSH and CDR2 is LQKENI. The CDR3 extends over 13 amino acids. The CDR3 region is CASSQNRGVEQYF. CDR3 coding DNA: TGTGCCAGCTCACAGAACAGGGGCGTGGAGCAGTACTTC.

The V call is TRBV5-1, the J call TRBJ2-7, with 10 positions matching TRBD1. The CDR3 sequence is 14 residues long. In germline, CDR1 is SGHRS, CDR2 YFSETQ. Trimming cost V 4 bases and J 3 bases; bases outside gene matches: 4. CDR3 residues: CASSVGTGVYEQYF. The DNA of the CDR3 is TGCGCCAGCAGCGTGGGGACAGGGGTCTACGAGCAGTACTTC.

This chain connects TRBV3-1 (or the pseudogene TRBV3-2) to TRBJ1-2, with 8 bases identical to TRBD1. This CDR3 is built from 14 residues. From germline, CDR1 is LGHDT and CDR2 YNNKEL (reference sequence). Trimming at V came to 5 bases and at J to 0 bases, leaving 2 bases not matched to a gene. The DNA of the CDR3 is TGTGCCAGCAGCTTACAGGGGGCTAACTATGGCTACACCTTC. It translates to CASSLQGANYGYTF.

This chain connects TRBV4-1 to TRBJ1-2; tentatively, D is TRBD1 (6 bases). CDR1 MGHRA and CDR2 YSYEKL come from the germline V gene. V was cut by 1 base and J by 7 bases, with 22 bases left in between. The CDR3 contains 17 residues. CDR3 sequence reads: CASSQVPPGDGIGGYTF. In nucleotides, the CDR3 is TGCGCCAGCAGCCAAGTTCCCCCAGGGGATGGAATTGGTGGCTACACCTTC.

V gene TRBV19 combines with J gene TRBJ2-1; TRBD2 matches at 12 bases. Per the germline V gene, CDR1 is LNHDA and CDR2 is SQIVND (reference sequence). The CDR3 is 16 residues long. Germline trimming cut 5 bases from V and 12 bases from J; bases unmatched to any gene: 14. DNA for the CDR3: TGTGCCAGTAGTCCCAATCTAGCGGGAGGGATACAAATGCAGTTCTTC. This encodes CASSPNLAGGIQMQFF.

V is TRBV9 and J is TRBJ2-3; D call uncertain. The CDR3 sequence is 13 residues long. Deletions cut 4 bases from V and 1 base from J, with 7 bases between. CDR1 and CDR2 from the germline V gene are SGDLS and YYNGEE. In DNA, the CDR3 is TGTGCCAGCAGCCCCAGCGGCACAGATACGCAGTATTTT. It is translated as CASSPSGTDTQYF.

CDR3 coding DNA: TGTGCCAGCAGCTTGGAGCCTGACAGGGCCGACGAGCAGTACTTC. This encodes CASSLEPDRADEQYF. V is TRBV5-4 and J is TRBJ2-7, with 7 bases fitting TRBD1. Losses at the gene ends were 0 bases for V and 5 bases for J; bases not matched to a gene: 8. This CDR3 contains 15 residues. The germline CDR1 and CDR2 sequences are SGHNT and YYREEE (reference sequence).

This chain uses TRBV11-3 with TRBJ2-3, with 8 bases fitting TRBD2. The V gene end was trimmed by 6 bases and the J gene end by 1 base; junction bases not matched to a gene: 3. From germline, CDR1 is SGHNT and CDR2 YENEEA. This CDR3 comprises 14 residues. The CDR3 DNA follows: TGTGCCAGCAGTCGGGGACTAGGCACAGATACGCAGTATTTT. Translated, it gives CASSRGLGTDTQYF.

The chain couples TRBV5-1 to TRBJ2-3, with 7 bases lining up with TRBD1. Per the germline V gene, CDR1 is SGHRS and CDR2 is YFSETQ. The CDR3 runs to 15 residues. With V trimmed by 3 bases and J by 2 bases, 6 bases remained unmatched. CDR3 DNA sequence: TGCGCCAGCAGCTCTCTGACAGGGACCACAGATACGCAGTATTTT. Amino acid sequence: CASSSLTGTTDTQYF.

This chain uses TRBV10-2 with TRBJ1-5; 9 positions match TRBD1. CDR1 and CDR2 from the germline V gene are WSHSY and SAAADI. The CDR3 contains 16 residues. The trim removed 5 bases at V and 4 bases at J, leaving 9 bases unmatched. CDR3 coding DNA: TGCGCCAGCAGTCGACAGGGACAGGGCTCTAATCAGCCCCAGCATTTT. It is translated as CASSRQGQGSNQPQHF.

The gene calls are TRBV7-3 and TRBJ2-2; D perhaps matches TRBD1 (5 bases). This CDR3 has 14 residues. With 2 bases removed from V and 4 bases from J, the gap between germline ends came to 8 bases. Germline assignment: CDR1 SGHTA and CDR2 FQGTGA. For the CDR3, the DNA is TGTGCCAGCAGCTTACAGGGTAGCACCGGGGAGCTGTTTTTT. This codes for CASSLQGSTGELFF.

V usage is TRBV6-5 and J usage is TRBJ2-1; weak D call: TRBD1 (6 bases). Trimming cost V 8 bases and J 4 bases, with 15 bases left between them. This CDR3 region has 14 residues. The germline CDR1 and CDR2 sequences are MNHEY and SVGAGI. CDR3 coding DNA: TGTGCCAGCTCCGACAGACAGGTATACAATGAGCAGTTCTTC. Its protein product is CASSDRQVYNEQFF.

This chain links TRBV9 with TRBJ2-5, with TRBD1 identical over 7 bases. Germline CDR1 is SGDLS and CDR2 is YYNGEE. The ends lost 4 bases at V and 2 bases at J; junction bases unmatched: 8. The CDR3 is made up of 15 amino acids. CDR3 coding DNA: TGTGCCAGCAGCCTAGAGGGGGACAGACAAGAGACCCAGTACTTC. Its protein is CASSLEGDRQETQYF.